The 27 T cell receptor delta chains given below trace back to one sample, sequenced in a study of gamma-delta chains in newborns, infants, children. TCRdb re-called the reads with CATT. The sample consists of roughly 1,500 delta-chain clones, 0.85% to 1.2% of them appearing once. The sample consisted of blood. All receptors come from a child who was a newborn, infant or young child, either healthy, febrile or measles-vaccinated (not recorded which).

There are a few counts of this clone. TCRdb's protein, taken from a much larger clone, differs from this DNA's translation at residue 4, likely owing to a read error; the protein displayed comes from the DNA. This chain joins TRDV2 and TRDJ1, with 9 bases lining up with TRDD3. Germline V gene lookup returns CDR1 GEAIGNYY and CDR2 EKD. This CDR3 comprises 19 residues. Written as DNA, the CDR3 is TGTGCCTGTGTCACCGTCGACTGGGGGAGCCCAAGACAAGAGGATAAACTCATCTTT. Protein: CACVTVDWGSPRQEDKLIF.

Points on this clone: A read error likely explains why the TCRdb protein, taken from a much larger clone, differs from this DNA's translation at residue 4; the protein shown is translated from the DNA. The V call is TRDV2, the J call TRDJ1; D is unclear. This CDR3 spans 16 amino acids. Trimming removed 6 bases from V and 0 bases from J, with 19 bases in between. Germline-derived CDR1 and CDR2 are GEAIGNYY and EKD. CDR3 in DNA: TGTGCCTGTAACCAAGTTAGCCGGACGGACACCGATAAACTCATCTTT. Its protein is CACNQVSRTDTDKLIF.

On this clone: A single base is all that separates this from a far larger clone, so a read error is likely. This sample includes further DNA sequences coding for the same CDR3. This chain joins TRDV2 and TRDJ3; 11 positions agree with TRDD3. Germline CDR1 is GEAIGNYY and CDR2 is EKD. This CDR3 has 18 amino acids. Written as DNA, the CDR3 is TGTGCATGTGACAATACTGGGGGATACTCCTGGGACACCCGACAGATGTTTTTC. Its translation: CACDNTGGYSWDTRQMFF.

By share of the sample, this clone is hyperexpanded. In the same sample, other DNA sequences code for this CDR3. The rearrangement joins TRDV2 to TRDJ1, with 10 positions matching TRDD3. Germline V lookup: CDR1 GEAIGNYY, CDR2 EKD. The V and J ends lost 2 bases and 0 bases, in that order; junction bases with no gene match: 8. This CDR3 is built from 17 residues. The CDR3 DNA reads as TGTGCCTGTGACAAACTGGGGGATCCGTCGTACACCGATAAACTCATCTTT. This gives the protein CACDKLGDPSYTDKLIF.

As regards this clone: A far larger clone lies a single base away; this is likely a read error. Other DNA sequences in this sample translate to the same CDR3. The J gene is TRDJ2, the V gene TRDV2, with unresolved D. The CDR3 length is 14 residues. Germline assignment: CDR1 GEAIGNYY and CDR2 EKD. The CDR3 DNA sequence: TGTGCCTGTGGCACTCCCTCCCGGGCAGCACAACTTTTCTTT. Translated, it gives CACGTPSRAAQLFF.

With respect to this clone: The TCRdb record carries a much larger clone's protein, which differs from this DNA's translation at residue 13; a read error is the likely cause, and the protein listed here is the DNA translation. The genes are TRDV2 and TRDJ3; 12 bases agree with TRDD3. CDR1 is GEAIGNYY and CDR2 is EKD in the germline V gene. This CDR3 comprises 18 residues. CDR3 sequence (DNA): TGTGCCTGTGACATACTGGGGGATACAGCTTGGGACGCCCGACAGATGTTTTTC. Amino acid sequence: CACDILGDTAWDARQMFF.

Notes on this clone: The protein held in TCRdb is that of a much larger clone and does not match this DNA's translation at residue 3, likely because of a read error; the protein shown is translated from the DNA. This sample includes further DNA sequences coding for the same CDR3. V gene TRDV2 combines with J gene TRDJ1, with TRDD3 matching 11 bases. The junction had 8 bases not matched to a gene; V was cut back by 9 bases and J by 0 bases. CDR1 is GEAIGNYY and CDR2 is EKD in the germline V gene. The CDR3 runs 15 residues. The CDR3 sequence is CARDGLGDNTDKLIF. CDR3 DNA sequence: TGTGCCCGCGATGGACTGGGGGATAACACCGATAAACTCATCTTT.

Note on this clone: The TCRdb protein comes from a much larger clone and disagrees with this DNA's translation at residue 14, likely due to a read error; the protein given here is derived from the DNA. The chain uses TRDV2 and TRDJ1; D is uncertain. In germline, CDR1 is GEAIGNYY, CDR2 EKD. The CDR3 has 18 amino acids. CDR3 sequence: CACDPVGSSEGNTNKLIF. CDR3 nucleotides: TGTGCCTGTGACCCCGTGGGCAGTTCGGAAGGGAACACCAATAAACTCATCTTT.

Concerning this clone: The protein held in TCRdb is that of a much larger clone and does not match this DNA's translation at residue 12, likely because of a read error; the protein shown is translated from the DNA. This sequence joins TRDV2 and TRDJ1, with 9 bases lining up with TRDD3. Germline assignment: CDR1 GEAIGNYY and CDR2 EKD. Losses at the gene ends were 0 bases for V and 5 bases for J; bases not matched to a gene: 18. This CDR3 is built from 19 residues. DNA of the CDR3: TGTGCCTGTGACACCGTCGACTGGGGGAGCCCAAGTCAAGAGGATAAACTCATCTTT. Translation gives CACDTVDWGSPSQEDKLIF.

About this clone itself: The protein given by TCRdb reflects a much larger clone and differs at residue 18 from this DNA's translation, likely from a read error; the protein shown is the DNA's translation. This chain uses TRDV1 with TRDJ3; D possibly corresponds to TRDD3 (6 bases). CDR3 size: 20 residues. CDR1 is TSWWSYY and CDR2 is QGS in the germline V gene. The CDR3 protein is CALGDDGGWGSSWDTRQTFF. CDR3 sequence (DNA): TGTGCTCTTGGGGACGACGGGGGTTGGGGATCCTCCTGGGACACCCGACAGACGTTTTTC.

Details on this clone: TCRdb has a much larger clone's protein, which differs at residue 3 from the translation of this DNA, likely because of a read error; what is shown is the protein translated from the DNA. The rearrangement joins TRDV2 to TRDJ1; TRDD3 aligns across 11 bases. After removal of 8 bases from V and 0 bases from J, the junction contained 7 bases not matched to a gene. This CDR3 is 15 amino acids long. CDR1 is GEAIGNYY and CDR2 is EKD in the germline V gene. The CDR3 is CAFDGLGDNTDKLIF. The CDR3 DNA sequence: TGTGCCTTTGATGGACTGGGGGATAACACCGATAAACTCATCTTT.

A remark on this clone: The translation of this DNA and the TCRdb protein of a much larger clone differ at residue 13, probably owing to a read error; the protein shown here is translated from the DNA. This sequence joins TRDV2 and TRDJ3, with 9 nucleotides matching TRDD3. The germline gives CDR1 GEAIGNYY, CDR2 EKD. The CDR3 is made up of 18 amino acids. Here the CDR3 reads CACDTYWGSSWDARQMFF. The CDR3 DNA reads TGTGCCTGTGACACGTACTGGGGGAGCTCCTGGGACGCCCGACAGATGTTTTTC.

About this clone: The protein recorded in TCRdb matches a much larger clone and deviates from this DNA's translation at residue 16, suggesting a read error; the protein here is obtained by translating the DNA. The rearrangement joins TRDV2 to TRDJ3, with TRDD3 matching over 12 bases. The CDR3 sequence is 18 residues long. Germline V gene sequence: CDR1 GEAIGNYY, CDR2 EKD. The chain's CDR3 is CACDILGDTAWDTRQTFF. The CDR3 DNA reads as TGTGCCTGTGACATACTGGGGGATACAGCTTGGGACACCCGACAGACGTTTTTC.

This clone occurred a few times. The TCRdb record carries a much larger clone's protein, which differs from this DNA's translation at residue 12; a read error is the likely cause, and the protein listed here is the DNA translation. V is TRDV2 and J is TRDJ1; D unclear. The germline V gene encodes CDR1 GEAIGNYY and CDR2 EKD. The length of the CDR3 is 16 residues. CDR3 amino acids: CACDQVSRTDTGKLIF. The CDR3 DNA sequence: TGTGCCTGTGACCAAGTTAGCCGGACGGACACCGGTAAACTCATCTTT.

This clone came up many times. The protein TCRdb gives is from a much larger clone and does not agree with this DNA's translation at residue 4, likely a read error; the protein shown here comes from the DNA. V gene TRDV2 combines with J gene TRDJ1, with 8 bases matching TRDD3. The germline CDR1 and CDR2 sequences are GEAIGNYY and EKD. The CDR3 extends over 16 amino acids. As DNA, the CDR3 is TGTGCCTGTGGCACCGTTGGGGGATCGGACACCGATAAACTCATCTTT. It is translated as CACGTVGGSDTDKLIF.

This clone is medium-sized within its sample. A single base is all that separates this from a far larger clone, so a read error is likely. At the DNA level, this CDR3 is encoded by other sequences in the same sample as well. V is TRDV2 and J is TRDJ3; 9 bases map to TRDD3. The CDR3 contains 17 residues. Per the germline V gene, CDR1 is GEAIGNYY and CDR2 is EKD. CDR3 protein: CACDTWGIFWDTRQMFF. CDR3 nucleotide sequence: TGCGCCTGTGACACCTGGGGGATTTTTTGGGACACCCGACAGATGTTTTTC.

The table lists this clone with a few counts. The amino acid sequence in TCRdb belongs to a much larger clone and departs from this DNA's translation at residue 10, likely a sequencing read error; the sequence shown is translated from the DNA. Here the CDR3 reads CACDSLLPGTAQLFF. For the CDR3, the DNA is TGTGCCTGTGACTCGCTCCTACCTGGGACAGCACAACTCTTCTTT. This chain links TRDV2 with TRDJ2; D is perhaps TRDD2 (6 bases). This CDR3 is built from 15 residues. Germline V CDR1 and CDR2: GEAIGNYY, EKD. Trimming took off 3 bases at V and 4 bases at J, with 14 bases between the two ends.

By frequency in the sample, this clone is medium-sized (0.01 to 0.1%). The protein TCRdb lists belongs to a much larger clone and differs from this DNA's translation at residue 3, which points to a read error; the protein shown is made from the DNA. This chain connects TRDV2 to TRDJ3; D is possibly TRDD3 (5 bases). This CDR3 is 18 amino acids long. CDR1 and CDR2 (germline): GEAIGNYY, EKD. CDR3 nucleotides: TGTGCCCGTGACACCGTGATGGGGAGATCCTGGGACACCCGACAGATGTTTTTC. Translated, it gives CARDTVMGRSWDTRQMFF.

As to this clone: TCRdb assigns this DNA the protein of a much larger clone, which departs from its translation at residue 3; this likely reflects a read error, and the protein shown comes from translating the DNA. The V gene is TRDV1, the J gene TRDJ3, with D perhaps TRDD3 (6 bases). The germline gives CDR1 TSWWSYY, CDR2 QGS. The CDR3 runs to 20 residues. CDR3 loop: CAPGDDGGWGSSWDTRQMFF. The CDR3, as DNA: TGTGCTCCTGGGGACGACGGGGGTTGGGGATCCTCCTGGGACACCCGACAGATGTTTTTC.

By frequency in the sample, this clone is medium-sized. A far bigger clonotype differs at one base, so this is likely a read error. The chain carries TRDV2 and TRDJ2; the D gene is possibly TRDD3 (6 bases). V dropped 3 bases and J dropped 10 bases, with 20 bases sitting between them. CDR3 size: 15 residues. Germline loops: CDR1 GEAIGNYY, CDR2 EKD. DNA for the CDR3: TGTGCCTGTGACGCCGTGGGGGCCTCGGGAGAACAACTCTTCTTT. Translating it yields CACDAVGASGEQLFF.

Relative to its sample, this clone is medium-sized. This probably arose from a read error, given a far larger clone one base away. Other DNA sequences in this sample translate to the same CDR3. The V call is TRDV2, the J call TRDJ1, with D tentatively TRDD3 (5 bases). Germline V gene lookup returns CDR1 GEAIGNYY and CDR2 EKD. The CDR3 is 15 residues long. CDR3 nucleotides: TGTGCCTGTGACACTCTGGGCCCGAACACTGATAAACTCATCTTT. Its translation is CACDTLGPNTDKLIF.

Concerning this clone: One base separates it from a far larger clone, so it is likely a read error. This CDR3 is also generated by other DNA sequences in the sample. The chain couples TRDV2 to TRDJ1; TRDD3 matches at 8 bases. This CDR3 contains 16 residues. Germline assignment: CDR1 GEAIGNYY and CDR2 EKD. In DNA form, the CDR3 reads TGTGCCTGTGACACCGTTGGGGGATCGGACACCGATAAGCTCATCTTT. Its protein is CACDTVGGSDTDKLIF.

This clone came up a few times. TCRdb attributes to this sequence the protein of a much larger clone, which differs from the DNA translation at residue 9; a read error is likely, and the protein displayed is translated from the DNA. The chain links TRDV2 to TRDJ1, with 10 bases aligning to TRDD3. In germline, CDR1 is GEAIGNYY, CDR2 EKD. V lost 4 bases, J lost 0 bases, and 4 bases stayed unmatched. The CDR3 has 15 amino acids. The CDR3 here is CACDGLGDDTDKLIF. CDR3 DNA: TGTGCCTGTGATGGACTGGGGGATGACACCGATAAACTCATCTTT.

In its sample, this clone ranks as medium-sized (0.01 to 0.1%). A far larger clone is just one base off, so this is likely a read error. This sample also contains other DNA sequences that code for the same CDR3. The rearrangement joins TRDV2 to TRDJ2; the D gene could be TRDD2 or TRDD3 (6 bases each). CDR1 is GEAIGNYY and CDR2 is EKD in the germline V gene. This CDR3 has 15 amino acids. With 3 bases removed from V and 8 bases from J, the gap between germline ends came to 18 bases. DNA for the CDR3: TGTGCCTGTGACTCGCTCCTACCTGGGGCGGCACAACTCTTCTTT. It yields the protein CACDSLLPGAAQLFF.

This clone is labeled as medium-sized. This sequence is one base from a far larger clone and is likely a read error. The chain uses TRDV2 and TRDJ2; perhaps D is TRDD2 or TRDD3 (6 bases each). The CDR3 covers 15 residues. CDR1 and CDR2 (germline): GEAIGNYY, EKD. The germline V and J ends were trimmed by 5 bases and 6 bases, with 18 bases remaining between them. The CDR3 nucleotides are TGTGCCTGTGGCTCGCTCCTACCTGGGGCAGCACAACTCTTCTTT. Translated, it gives CACGSLLPGAAQLFF.

Concerning this clone itself: TCRdb shows a much larger clone's protein in place of this DNA's translation, and the two differ at residue 10, likely through a read error; the protein shown is translated from the DNA. CDR3: CACDKLGDPPYTDKLIF. Here the CDR3 DNA reads TGTGCCTGTGACAAACTGGGGGATCCGCCGTACACCGATAAACTCATCTTT. The chain uses TRDV2 and TRDJ1; 10 nucleotides align to TRDD3. With 2 bases clipped from V and 0 bases from J, the junction kept 8 bases outside the gene matches. The length of the CDR3 is 17 residues. Germline CDR1 reads GEAIGNYY; CDR2 reads EKD.

Concerning this clone: The TCRdb protein, from a much larger clone, departs from this DNA's translation at residue 6, likely by read error; the protein shown derives from the DNA. The rearrangement uses TRDV2 and TRDJ1; 11 bases match TRDD3. The germline V gene encodes CDR1 GEAIGNYY and CDR2 EKD. The CDR3 sequence is 19 residues long. CDR3: CACDTHLEYWGIVSDKPIF. In nucleotides, the CDR3 is TGTGCCTGTGACACCCATCTCGAGTACTGGGGGATAGTGAGCGATAAACCCATCTTT.